At least ten counts were recorded for the clone carrying this T cell receptor beta chain. Deletions cut 6 bases from V and 2 bases from J, with 8 bases between. This CDR3 region has 13 residues. Looked up from germline, CDR1 is MNHEY and CDR2 is SMNVEV (reference sequence). Amplified TCR beta CDR3 regions came from RNA transcripts. HTBI primers were employed in a first-round RT-PCR of the TCR CDR3. TCRdb re-derived calls from the multiplex PCR reads in MiXCR, one entry per CDR3 protein. The data show about 400,000 distinct CDR3 sequences, approximately 14% seen once. This record comes from a study of T cells in Graves' hyperthyroidism and ophthalmopathy.

This clonotype was obtained from a woman younger than 45 with Graves' ophthalmopathy. The sequenced sample consisted of blood. This sequence joins TRBV27 and TRBJ1-5; D gene unclear. CDR3 region: CASSLRGNQPQHF. The CDR3, as DNA: TGTGCCAGCAGCTTGAGGGGCAATCAGCCCCAGCATTTT.